Shown below are 25 T cell receptor beta chains from a single sample sequenced in a study of identifying expanded T cells in peripheral blood. Libraries were prepared by immunoSEQ multiplex PCR; TCRdb keeps only in-frame clonotypes and omits some of them. Among about 91,000 clones, about 91% were seen once, and the ten largest hold about 4%. The source material was blood. These receptors were taken from a person aged 18 to 70 in good health.

The table lists this clone with a count of one. The rearrangement links TRBV28 to TRBJ1-4; D not certain. Deletions cut 3 bases from V and 0 bases from J, with 8 bases between. The CDR3 has 15 amino acids. CDR1 MDHEN and CDR2 SYDVKM come from the germline V gene. As DNA, the CDR3 is TGTGCCAGCAGTTTGGATCATGCAACTAATGAAAAACTGTTTTTT. The encoded protein is CASSLDHATNEKLFF. The entire variable domain, with the rest obtained from reference TRBV28 and TRBJ1-4, is as follows: DVKVTQSSRYLVKRTGEKVFLECVQDMDHENMFWYRQDPGLGLRLIYFSYDVKMKEKGDIPEGYSVSREKKERFSLILESASTNQTSMYLCASSLDHATNEKLFFGSGTQLSVL.

This chain links TRBV28 with TRBJ1-2; no firm D call. Germline CDR1 MDHEN, CDR2 SYDVKM. This CDR3 comprises 10 residues. Deletions cut 8 bases from V and 3 bases from J, with 4 bases between. CDR3 coding DNA: TGTGCCAGCGGCGACTATGGCTACACCTTC. This gives the protein CASGDYGYTF.

This sequence joins TRBV7-2 and TRBJ2-1; D not certain. Between the trimmed V and J ends, which lost 4 bases and 5 bases, there was a span of 6 bases. Germline V gives CDR1 SGHTA, CDR2 FQGNSA. The CDR3 is made up of 12 amino acids. As DNA, the CDR3 is TGTGCCAGCAGCTACAACCACAATGAGCAGTTCTTC. This gives the protein CASSYNHNEQFF.

This clone was picked up one time. The chain combines TRBV27 with TRBJ1-1; TRBD1 agrees at 7 bases. V lost 4 bases and J lost 6; bases outside the gene matches: 14. The CDR3 has 16 amino acids. Per the germline V gene, CDR1 is MNHEY and CDR2 is SMNVEV (reference sequence). CDR3 nucleotide sequence: TGTGCCAGCAGTTCTTACAGGGGACCTAGTAACGCTGAAGCTTTCTTT. Translated, it gives CASSSYRGPSNAEAFF.

The chain employs TRBV5-1 and TRBJ2-1; no reliable D call. The CDR3 is made up of 14 amino acids. Germline CDR1 and CDR2: SGHRS and YFSETQ. Deletions cut 0 bases from V and 4 bases from J, with 8 bases between. The CDR3 reads CASSLGLRYNEQFF. CDR3 coding DNA: TGCGCCAGCAGCTTGGGCCTCAGGTACAATGAGCAGTTCTTC.

This clone was recorded once. This may be a read error: a much more frequent sequence differs by one nucleotide. The rearrangement links TRBV23-1 to TRBJ1-2; perhaps TRBD1 as D (5 bases). TRBV23-1 is sorted into the ORF group, with uncertain function. There are 13 residues in the CDR3. CDR3 amino acids: CANSQSQGYGYTF. CDR3 DNA sequence: TGCGCCAACAGTCAATCTCAGGGTTATGGCTACACCTTC.

The rearrangement links TRBV9 to TRBJ2-3; 8 bases fit TRBD2. Per the germline V gene, CDR1 is SGDLS and CDR2 is YYNGEE. The CDR3 is 17 amino acids. After removal of 0 bases from V and 2 bases from J, the junction contained 8 bases not matched to a gene. The CDR3 here is CASSVAPGGGHTDTQYF. CDR3 bases: TGTGCCAGCAGCGTAGCCCCTGGCGGGGGGCACACAGATACGCAGTATTTT.

The V call is TRBV27, the J call TRBJ2-5; tentative D call: TRBD1 (6 bases). Trimming shortened V by 6 bases and J by 2 bases, and 16 bases separated the two germline ends. This CDR3 is 15 amino acids long. Germline V gene lookup returns CDR1 MNHEY and CDR2 SMNVEV (reference sequence). The DNA of the CDR3 is TGTGCCAGCAGCCCCTCCCCCGGACAGCAAGAGACCCAGTACTTC. It is translated as CASSPSPGQQETQYF.

This clone was observed a few times. V gene TRBV4-1 combines with J gene TRBJ1-1; D may be TRBD1 (5 bases). The CDR3 covers 14 residues. Germline CDR1 MGHRA, CDR2 YSYEKL. Deletions cut 4 bases from V and 4 bases from J, with 13 bases between. Written as DNA, the CDR3 is TGCGCCAGCAGCCTGGAACACGGGGGCACTGAAGCTTTCTTT. It encodes CASSLEHGGTEAFF.

The chain combines TRBV11-2 with TRBJ1-5, with 12 bases matching TRBD1. Per germline, CDR1 SGHAT and CDR2 FQNNGV. After removal of 5 bases from V and 2 bases from J, the junction contained 13 bases not matched to a gene. This CDR3 contains 19 residues. The CDR3 DNA reads as TGTGCCAGCAGCCTCAATCCGGGACAGGGGGCTGCGCGCAATCAGCCCCAGCATTTT. As protein: CASSLNPGQGAARNQPQHF.

The rearrangement uses TRBV9 and TRBJ2-7; 8 nucleotides line up with TRBD1. This CDR3 spans 13 amino acids. V dropped 4 bases and J dropped 5; count of bases not matched to a gene: 5. The germline CDR1 and CDR2 sequences are SGDLS and YYNGEE. CDR3 loop: CASSMTGVDEQYF. As DNA, the CDR3 is TGTGCCAGCAGCATGACAGGGGTCGACGAGCAGTACTTC.

This chain connects TRBV29-1 to TRBJ2-1, with 11 positions matching TRBD1. The CDR3 sequence is 14 residues long. Germline assignment: CDR1 SQVTM and CDR2 ANQGSEA. The V and J ends lost 7 bases and 6 bases, in that order; junction bases with no gene match: 8. Written as DNA, the CDR3 is TGCAGCGCCCCGGGACAGGGGGTAGGCAATGAGCAGTTCTTC. Protein sequence: CSAPGQGVGNEQFF.

This CDR3 is CASSLLGQNTEAFF. CDR3 in DNA: TGTGCCAGCAGCTTGCTAGGACAGAACACTGAAGCTTTCTTT. The V call is TRBV5-5, the J call TRBJ1-1; perhaps TRBD1 as D (5 bases). Germline CDR1 reads SGHKS; CDR2 reads YYEKEE (reference sequence). This CDR3 comprises 14 residues. V was cut by 1 base and J by 1 base, with 8 bases left in between. Full variable domain (outside the CDR3, taken from reference TRBV5-5 and TRBJ1-1): DAGVTQSPTHLIKTRGQQVTLRCSPISGHKSVSWYQQVLGQGPQFIFQYYEKEERGRGNFPDRFSARQFPNYSSELNVNALLLGDSALYLCASSLLGQNTEAFFGQGTRLTVV.

This chain connects TRBV30 to TRBJ1-5; no firm D call. Trimming pared 2 bases from V and 2 bases from J, leaving 4 bases between. CDR1 and CDR2 from the germline V gene are GTSNPN and SVGIG (reference sequence). The CDR3 loop spans 12 amino acids. As DNA, the CDR3 is TGTGCCTGGAGTCTGGGCAATCAGCCCCAGCATTTT. Translated, it gives CAWSLGNQPQHF.

The chain uses TRBV14 and TRBJ2-2, with 10 nucleotides matching TRBD1. Per germline, CDR1 SGHDN and CDR2 FVKESK. This CDR3 has 16 residues. J gave up 5 bases and V 1 base, and 4 bases lay outside the gene matches. The CDR3 region is CASSQGGQGKTGELFF. The DNA for the CDR3 is TGTGCCAGCAGCCAAGGGGGACAGGGGAAGACCGGGGAGCTGTTTTTT.

The rearrangement joins TRBV28 to TRBJ2-5, with TRBD1 identical over 10 bases. With the DNA end fitting TRBJ2-7 better, the J assignment may be wrong. Germline CDR1 reads MDHEN; CDR2 reads SYDVKM. This CDR3 comprises 14 residues. The CDR3 coding sequence is TGTGCCAGCAGCCGGACAGGGGGAAGGTACGAGCAGTACTTC. Its protein product is CASSRTGGRYEQYF.

As DNA, the CDR3 is TGTGCCAGCAGCTTAGAGGGAGCGGGGGCCACAGATACGCAGTATTTT. This translates into CASSLEGAGATDTQYF. The chain links TRBV7-9 to TRBJ2-3, with 8 bases lining up with TRBD2. The CDR3 is 16 amino acids. V dropped 1 base and J dropped 2; count of bases not matched to a gene: 5. Germline V gene data show CDR1 as SEHNR and CDR2 as FQNEAQ (reference sequence).

In this sample, this clone turned up a few times. The chain carries TRBV28 and TRBJ2-5, with D perhaps TRBD2 (6 bases). V gave up 2 bases and J gave up 2 bases, with 21 bases separating them. The germline V gene has CDR1 MDHEN and CDR2 SYDVKM. The CDR3 runs 18 residues. DNA for the CDR3: TGTGCCAGCAGTTTACCCGCCCCGAGTAGCGGCTCGCAAGAGACCCAGTACTTC. It yields the protein CASSLPAPSSGSQETQYF. The full variable domain, completed using reference TRBV28 and TRBJ2-5, is DVKVTQSSRYLVKRTGEKVFLECVQDMDHENMFWYRQDPGLGLRLIYFSYDVKMKEKGDIPEGYSVSREKKERFSLILESASTNQTSMYLCASSLPAPSSGSQETQYFGPGTRLLVL.

This chain links TRBV18 with TRBJ2-4; 9 nucleotides align to TRBD1. Germline CDR1 and CDR2: KGHSH and LQKENI. The CDR3 has 18 amino acids. J lost 3 bases, V lost 4 bases, and 13 bases had no gene match. CDR3 in DNA: TGTGCCAGCTCACTCGTACAGGGGGCGAGAGATGTCAAAAACATTCAGTACTTC. It codes for CASSLVQGARDVKNIQYF.

V is TRBV10-3 and J is TRBJ2-5, with unresolved D. CDR3 length equals 12 residues. Germline V lookup: CDR1 ENHRY, CDR2 SYGVKD. Trimming removed 3 bases at V and 3 bases at J, with 5 bases between. The CDR3 sequence: CAISEFKETQYF. For the CDR3, the DNA is TGTGCCATCAGTGAATTTAAAGAGACCCAGTACTTC.

The V call is TRBV28, the J call TRBJ2-2; no clear D gene. Between the trimmed V and J ends, which lost 6 bases and 5 bases, there was a span of 4 bases. CDR3 length equals 11 residues. Germline lookup yields CDR1 MDHEN and CDR2 SYDVKM. The CDR3 here is CASSQTGELFF. CDR3 DNA sequence: TGTGCCAGCAGCCAAACCGGGGAGCTGTTTTTT.

This clone has just one count. The gene calls are TRBV20-1 and TRBJ2-5; unclear D gene. Germline-derived CDR1 and CDR2 are DFQATT and SNEGSKA (reference sequence). This CDR3 region has 11 residues. Trimming removed 5 bases from V and 2 bases from J, with 6 bases in between. DNA for the CDR3: TGCAGTGCTTCAGCTCAAGAGACCCAGTACTTC. This translates into CSASAQETQYF.

V and J are TRBV5-3 and TRBJ1-1, with D possibly matching TRBD1 (5 bases). TRBV5-3 is given ORF status, its function remaining uncertain. Trimming pared 4 bases from V and 4 bases from J, leaving 11 bases between. The CDR3 length is 13 residues. The CDR3 reads CARSGGTCTEAFF. As DNA, the CDR3 is TGTGCCAGAAGCGGCGGGACGTGCACTGAAGCTTTCTTT.

The chain links TRBV10-2 to TRBJ2-7; maybe TRBD1 (7 bases). The CDR3 contains 13 residues. Germline V lookup: CDR1 WSHSY, CDR2 SAAADI. V shed 10 bases and J shed 5 bases, with 18 bases lying between them. In DNA, the CDR3 is TGCGCCATTCGGACGGAGGGGGCCGACGAGCAGTACTTC. As protein: CAIRTEGADEQYF.

The rearrangement joins TRBV7-9 to TRBJ2-7; D may be TRBD1 or TRBD2 (5 bases each). This CDR3 is built from 14 residues. Trimming cost V 4 bases and J 3 bases, with 13 bases left between them. The germline V gene encodes CDR1 SEHNR and CDR2 FQNEAQ (reference sequence). Here the CDR3 DNA reads TGTGCCAGCAGCTCTACGGGACCGAACTACGAGCAGTACTTC. Translation gives CASSSTGPNYEQYF.